This paragraph covers one TCR beta chain sequence. Primers for the PCR totalled 60 Vbeta and 13 Jbeta. Authors' data handling: Later, roughly 77 million unique TCR beta chains were counted in an analysis, and about 10 million of them were shared. Sequenced by immunoSEQ multiplex PCR; TCRdb stores in-frame clones only, minus some. The V and J calls and the clone size are those of that table, but D and trimming were determined from the DNA. The table includes around 82,000 clones, about 78% detected once. This specimen comes from a study of cytomegalovirus exposure and HLA in healthy donors. There were likely unrecorded immune exposures, though donors were nominally healthy when sampled. V lost 4 bases, J lost 11 bases, and 5 bases stayed unmatched. From germline, CDR1 is SGHTA and CDR2 FQGTGA. CDR3 length: 14 amino acids.

The chain combines TRBV7-3 with TRBJ2-1; TRBD2 matches 13 bases. This sequence originates from a male donor in good health and CMV-seropositive. Sequenced sample: PBMCs. The CDR3 region has the DNA TGTGCCAGCAGCTCCGGGACTAGCGGGACCAAGCAGTTCTTC. Translated, it gives CASSSGTSGTKQFF.